Following are 16 T cell receptor beta chains from one sample sequenced in a study of somatic mutations in cytotoxic T cells in rheumatoid arthritis (dated by TCRdb to the late 2010s). Libraries were prepared through the immunoSEQ multiplex PCR assay. Entries here come from immuneACCESS through TCRdb and include only in-frame sequences with V and J called. Some clones fail to appear in such tables; in the studies checked, an unresolved V gene covers under half of the shortfall, and the cause of the remainder is unknown. The sample includes about 3,300 clones, with around 83% observed a single time. 13% of the sample is in the top ten clones. Source material: CD8+ T cells sorted from blood. These receptors came from a woman aged 45 to 65 with rheumatoid arthritis.

V gene TRBV7-3 combines with J gene TRBJ2-2; TRBD2 aligns across 14 bases. This CDR3 contains 16 residues. Germline CDR1 reads SGHTA; CDR2 reads FQGTGA. J lost 7 bases, V lost 5 bases, and 6 bases had no gene match. The CDR3: CASSRGLAGVDGELFF. CDR3 in DNA: TGTGCCAGCAGCCGGGGACTAGCGGGAGTTGACGGGGAGCTGTTTTTT.

The V gene is TRBV29-1, the J gene TRBJ2-7; possibly TRBD2 for D (7 bases). The CDR3 extends over 14 amino acids. Between the trimmed V and J ends, which lost 3 bases and 6 bases, there was a span of 18 bases. Germline V gives CDR1 SQVTM, CDR2 ANQGSEA. Here the CDR3 reads CSVEGSRGGLEQYF. The DNA of the CDR3 is TGCAGCGTTGAGGGCTCCAGGGGAGGGCTCGAGCAGTACTTC.

The genes are TRBV19 and TRBJ1-1, with a possible D match to TRBD1 (6 bases). The germline V gene has CDR1 LNHDA and CDR2 SQIVND (reference sequence). Trimming took 2 bases from V and 5 from J, leaving 18 bases between them. The CDR3 extends over 16 amino acids. The CDR3 spells CASSIPQQGKGTEAFF. DNA of the CDR3: TGTGCCAGTAGTATACCACAACAGGGAAAGGGGACTGAAGCTTTCTTT.

The count of this clone is one. The chain joins TRBV5-6 to TRBJ1-5; maybe TRBD1 (6 bases). Germline V gene sequence: CDR1 SGHDT, CDR2 YYEEEE. The CDR3 runs 14 residues. V dropped 2 bases and J dropped 3 bases, with 9 bases sitting between them. DNA of the CDR3: TGTGCCAGCAGCTTTGGGACAATCAATCAGCCCCAGCATTTT. Protein product: CASSFGTINQPQHF.

The genes are TRBV25-1 and TRBJ2-7; D may be TRBD1 (6 bases). Germline CDR1 MGHDK, CDR2 SYGVNS. This CDR3 has 14 amino acids. V was cut by 3 bases and J by 4 bases, with 13 bases left in between. The CDR3 is CASSDLQGPYEQYF. As DNA, the CDR3 is TGTGCCAGCAGTGATTTACAGGGTCCATACGAGCAGTACTTC.

This clone is a singleton in its sample. This chain connects TRBV6-5 to TRBJ2-4; 9 nucleotides match TRBD1. CDR1 and CDR2 (germline): MNHEY, SVGAGI. The CDR3 loop spans 16 amino acids. Trimming at V came to 4 bases and at J to 1 base, leaving 5 bases not matched to a gene. The CDR3 sequence: CASSSGTGSAKNIQYF. The CDR3 DNA reads TGTGCCAGCAGTTCCGGGACAGGGTCCGCCAAAAACATTCAGTACTTC.

The chain couples TRBV28 to TRBJ2-1, with TRBD1 as a possible D gene (5 bases). The V end was cut by 7 bases, the J end by 3 bases, with 13 bases between. CDR3 length: 14 residues. From germline, CDR1 is MDHEN and CDR2 SYDVKM. The CDR3: CASTPLGDYNEQFF. CDR3 bases: TGTGCCAGCACCCCGTTAGGGGACTACAATGAGCAGTTCTTC.

The V call is TRBV7-8, the J call TRBJ1-2, with a tentative D call TRBD1 (6 bases). Between the trimmed V and J ends, which lost 5 bases and 3 bases, there was a span of 16 bases. The CDR3 spans 15 residues. Germline CDR1 reads SGHVS; CDR2 reads FQNEAQ. The CDR3 sequence: CASSLRGAQYYGYTF. For the CDR3, the DNA is TGTGCCAGCAGCCTCCGGGGGGCGCAGTACTATGGCTACACCTTC.

The chain joins TRBV9 to TRBJ2-2; 7 bases are a match to TRBD1. CDR3 length: 17 amino acids. Trimming removed 3 bases from V and 2 bases from J; junction bases left unmatched: 10. Looked up from germline, CDR1 is SGDLS and CDR2 is YYNGEE. CDR3 coding DNA: TGTGCCAGCAGCGCCCCAAGGCAGGGGGAAAACACCGGGGAGCTGTTTTTT. Its translation: CASSAPRQGENTGELFF.

This chain joins TRBV7-2 and TRBJ1-1; D possibly corresponds to TRBD1 (6 bases). Trimming shortened V by 2 bases and J by 3 bases, and 10 bases separated the two germline ends. CDR1 SGHTA and CDR2 FQGNSA come from the germline V gene. The CDR3 extends over 14 amino acids. CDR3 loop: CASSLRGGDTEAFF. CDR3 DNA: TGTGCCAGCAGCTTAAGAGGGGGGGACACTGAAGCTTTCTTT.

The chain employs TRBV4-2 and TRBJ2-7; the match to TRBD2 covers 11 bases. The CDR3 spans 17 residues. From germline, CDR1 is LGHNA and CDR2 YNFKEQ. With 0 bases clipped from V and 3 bases from J, the junction kept 7 bases outside the gene matches. The CDR3 DNA is TGTGCCAGCAGCCAAGAGATTCGGCTAGCGGGAGGCTACGAGCAGTACTTC. Translation gives CASSQEIRLAGGYEQYF.

The chain employs TRBV28 and TRBJ2-7, with a possible D match to TRBD2 (5 bases). This CDR3 comprises 14 residues. The V end lost 5 bases, the J end lost 5 bases, and 16 bases lay between the germline ends. CDR1 and CDR2 from the germline V gene are MDHEN and SYDVKM. CDR3 bases: TGTGCCAGCAGTGGTGCGGGTGCTCCAGACGAGCAGTACTTC. Translating gives CASSGAGAPDEQYF.

J is TRBJ1-1 and V is TRBV27, with D maybe TRBD1 (6 bases). The CDR3 runs 14 residues. Germline V gives CDR1 MNHEY, CDR2 SMNVEV (reference sequence). Trimming took 3 bases from V and 1 from J, leaving 9 bases between them. CDR3: CASSFQGTNTEAFF. CDR3 sequence (DNA): TGTGCCAGCAGTTTTCAGGGGACGAACACTGAAGCTTTCTTT.

This clone showed up just a few times. V gene TRBV7-9 combines with J gene TRBJ1-4, with no clear D. The germline gives CDR1 SEHNR, CDR2 FQNEAQ (reference sequence). The CDR3 runs 14 residues. V lost 3 bases, J lost 5 bases, and 10 bases lay in between. CDR3 sequence (DNA): TGTGCCAGCAGCTTTGTGGGCTGGAATGAAAAACTGTTTTTT. Amino acid sequence: CASSFVGWNEKLFF.

This clone was detected once. The chain joins TRBV27 to TRBJ2-7, with 8 bases fitting TRBD1. This CDR3 has 15 amino acids. CDR1 MNHEY and CDR2 SMNVEV come from the germline V gene (reference sequence). With V trimmed by 3 bases and J by 2 bases, 6 bases remained unmatched. CDR3 DNA: TGTGCCAGCAGTTTTGGCAGGGGGCCTACCTACGAGCAGTACTTC. This encodes CASSFGRGPTYEQYF.

The chain recombines TRBV6-5 with TRBJ1-3; tentatively, D is TRBD1 (6 bases). Trimming removed 6 bases from V and 7 bases from J, with 19 bases in between. The CDR3 spans 15 residues. Germline-derived CDR1 and CDR2 are MNHEY and SVGAGI. The CDR3 sequence is CASSSDRRSWNTIYF. CDR3 coding DNA: TGTGCCAGCAGCTCTGACAGGAGGTCTTGGAACACCATATATTTT.